The 26 T cell receptor beta chains in this list originate from one sample, sequenced in a study of regulatory T cells in long-lasting Graves disease (dated by TCRdb to 2020 to 2023). Per the publication, the time point label means: persistent/refractory GD, antithyroid drugs over 5 years with positive TRAb. RNA was extracted from PBMCs in TRIzol for both TCR sequencing and RNA sequencing. Libraries were constructed by multiplex PCR. The sequencer listed for this sample is Illumina HiSeq 4000. TCR beta libraries were built with iRepertoire HTBI primers and Arm-PCR amplification of CDR3 regions. TCRdb took the public reads, trimmed them with fastp at Q25, ran MiXCR for clone calling and kept in-frame beta chains. Every CDR3 protein is listed once, alongside the most common genes and DNA of its rows. Across this sample there are around 500,000 distinct CDR3 sequences, with 20% seen only once. The top ten constitute about 8.3% of the sample.

This sample comprised peripheral blood mononuclear cells (PBMCs), obtained when the disease was refractory, from a patient treated with antithyroid drugs. These TCRs come from a female donor with Graves disease.

V is TRBV11-2 and J is TRBJ2-1; 9 nucleotides match TRBD2. Trimming at V came to 5 bases and at J to 0 bases, leaving 2 bases not matched to a gene. Germline V CDR1 and CDR2: SGHAT, FQNNGV. This CDR3 spans 15 amino acids. CDR3 bases: TGTGCCAGCAGCCAGACTAGCGGCTCCTACAATGAGCAGTTCTTC. It codes for CASSQTSGSYNEQFF. The full variable domain, completed using reference TRBV11-2 and TRBJ2-1, is EAGVAQSPRYKIIEKRQSVAFWCNPISGHATLYWYQQILGQGPKLLIQFQNNGVVDDSQLPKDRFSAERLKGVDSTLKIQPAKLEDSAVYLCASSQTSGSYNEQFFGPGTRLTVL.

At least ten counts were recorded for this clonotype. The chain employs TRBV28 and TRBJ1-1, with D hard to call. There are 14 residues in the CDR3. Trimming stripped 2 bases from V and 0 bases from J, with 7 bases between. CDR1 and CDR2 (germline): MDHEN, SYDVKM. The CDR3 bases are TGTGCCAGCAGTTTACCGGGAATGAACACTGAAGCTTTCTTT. Translation: CASSLPGMNTEAFF.

This clonotype was picked up one time. The rearrangement links TRBV4-1 to TRBJ1-5; 10 nucleotides agree with TRBD1. The germline CDR1 and CDR2 sequences are MGHRA and YSYEKL. Trimming cost V 4 bases and J 6 bases; bases outside gene matches: 12. CDR3 length equals 17 residues. CDR3 DNA: TGCGCCAGCAGCCTAACCAGAGACAGGGGGCTTAGTCAGCCCCAGCATTTT. Protein sequence: CASSLTRDRGLSQPQHF.

The chain recombines TRBV12-3 or TRBV12-4 with TRBJ2-3; D may be TRBD2 (5 bases). This CDR3 has 15 amino acids. The V end was cut by 6 bases, the J end by 0 bases, with 13 bases between. This CDR3 reads CASSMNSVSTDTQYF. The CDR3 DNA sequence: TGTGCCAGCAGCATGAATAGCGTTAGCACAGATACGCAGTATTTT.

On this clonotype itself: Its ends do not fully match the called genes, so a read error is possible. The rearrangement links TRBV18 to TRBJ2-2; D remains unclear. Germline CDR1 reads KGHSH; CDR2 reads LQKENI. The CDR3 contains 14 residues. This chain's CDR3 is CASLPQTAGGELFF. CDR3 sequence (DNA): TGTGCCAGCTTACCACAAACAGCCGGTGGGGAGCTGTTTTTT.

This sequence joins TRBV29-1 and TRBJ1-1, with 10 positions matching TRBD1. CDR3 size: 13 residues. In germline, CDR1 is SQVTM, CDR2 ANQGSEA. Trimming removed 5 bases from V and 6 bases from J; junction bases left unmatched: 6. The CDR3 DNA reads TGCAGCGTTATGACAGGGGGCGACTCTGAAGCTTTCTTT. Its protein product is CSVMTGGDSEAFF.

This clonotype was counted at least ten times. This chain connects TRBV12-3 or TRBV12-4 to TRBJ2-5, with no clear D. CDR3 length: 13 residues. Trimming cost V 5 bases and J 5 bases, with 12 bases left between them. The CDR3 reads CASSPHPWETQYF. The DNA for the CDR3 is TGTGCCAGCAGTCCACACCCATGGGAGACCCAGTACTTC.

The chain uses TRBV5-5 and TRBJ1-1; D is unresolved. From germline, CDR1 is SGHKS and CDR2 YYEKEE (reference sequence). The CDR3 is made up of 14 amino acids. The germline V and J ends were trimmed by 3 bases and 4 bases, with 13 bases remaining between them. The CDR3 coding sequence is TGTGCCAGCAGCTCCCAACCGGAGAGCACTGAAGCTTTCTTT. It translates to CASSSQPESTEAFF. Looking up the rest from reference TRBV5-5 and TRBJ1-1 gives the full variable domain: DAGVTQSPTHLIKTRGQQVTLRCSPISGHKSVSWYQQVLGQGPQFIFQYYEKEERGRGNFPDRFSARQFPNYSSELNVNALLLGDSALYLCASSSQPESTEAFFGQGTRLTVV.

A word on this clonotype: Just one base apart from a much larger clone, this may be a read error. The rearrangement links TRBV5-1 to TRBJ2-7, with D perhaps given as TRBD1 or TRBD2 (5 bases each). In germline, CDR1 is SGHRS, CDR2 YFSETQ. V was shortened by 4 bases and J by 6 bases, with 14 bases between the two germline ends. This CDR3 region has 13 residues. The CDR3 nucleotides read TGCGCCAGCAGCGTCCGGGGCCAACTCGAGCAGTACTTC. This gives the protein CASSVRGQLEQYF.

Comment on this clonotype: One junction end disagrees with the germline gene, perhaps due to a read error. The CDR3 coding sequence is TGCGCCAACAGCTTTCCAACGGCGTACGAGCAGTACTTC. Its translation is CANSFPTAYEQYF. This chain uses TRBV5-1 with TRBJ2-7; D ambiguous. Per germline, CDR1 SGHRS and CDR2 YFSETQ. The CDR3 is made up of 13 amino acids.

CDR3 sequence reads: CASSQDLQGLSSQYF. The CDR3 DNA is TGCGCCAGCAGCCAAGACTTACAGGGTTTGTCGTCCCAGTACTTC. V gene TRBV4-3 combines with J gene TRBJ2-5; weak D call: TRBD1 (6 bases). The CDR3 totals 15 residues. Germline CDR1 is LGHNA and CDR2 is YSLEER. The germline V and J ends were trimmed by 0 bases and 9 bases, with 17 bases remaining between them.

This clonotype was picked up many times. V and J are TRBV12-3 or TRBV12-4 and TRBJ1-4; D gene uncertain. The V gene lost 6 bases and the J gene lost 0 bases, with 8 bases spanning the gap. The CDR3 has 14 residues. The CDR3 sequence is CASREDATNEKLFF. In nucleotides, the CDR3 is TGTGCCAGCAGGGAGGATGCAACTAATGAAAAACTGTTTTTT.

This clonotype was counted between two and nine times. V usage is TRBV7-9 and J usage is TRBJ1-1; D perhaps matches TRBD1 (5 bases). The CDR3 runs to 15 residues. Trimming took off 5 bases at V and 3 bases at J, with 16 bases between the two ends. Germline lookup yields CDR1 SEHNR and CDR2 FQNEAQ (reference sequence). The CDR3 reads CASSRGVGLDTEAFF. The DNA for the CDR3 is TGTGCCAGCAGCCGGGGGGTTGGTTTGGACACTGAAGCTTTCTTT.

The V gene is TRBV11-2, the J gene TRBJ2-3, with 12 bases lining up with TRBD2. J was trimmed by 6 bases and V by 5 bases; bases with no gene match: 12. This CDR3 has 17 residues. Germline CDR1 is SGHAT and CDR2 is FQNNGV. CDR3 nucleotides: TGTGCCAGCAGCCGGAGACTAGCGGGAGTTGGAGCGGATACGCAGTATTTT. Amino acid sequence: CASSRRLAGVGADTQYF.

The chain couples TRBV10-3 to TRBJ1-5; 7 bases match TRBD1. CDR3 size: 14 residues. The V and J ends lost 5 bases and 3 bases, in that order; junction bases with no gene match: 4. Germline V gene sequence: CDR1 ENHRY, CDR2 SYGVKD. The CDR3 sequence: CAISQGTDNQPQHF. DNA of the CDR3: TGTGCCATCAGTCAGGGGACAGACAATCAGCCCCAGCATTTT.

This clonotype appeared many times. The chain joins TRBV28 to TRBJ2-5; D is possibly TRBD1 or TRBD2 (5 bases each). V was clipped by 6 bases and J by 0 bases, with 11 bases between them. CDR3 length: 14 amino acids. Germline V gene data show CDR1 as MDHEN and CDR2 as SYDVKM. CDR3 sequence reads: CASRRGGYQETQYF. The DNA for the CDR3 is TGTGCCAGCAGGAGGGGTGGGTACCAAGAGACCCAGTACTTC.

The chain is built from TRBV19 and TRBJ1-6, with D possibly being TRBD1 (5 bases). Between the trimmed V and J ends, which lost 3 bases and 9 bases, there was a span of 12 bases. The CDR3 contains 14 residues. The germline V gene encodes CDR1 LNHDA and CDR2 SQIVND (reference sequence). Written as DNA, the CDR3 is TGTGCCAGTAGTATGAGCCAGGGCCGTTCACCCCTCCACTTT. Translating gives CASSMSQGRSPLHF.

There are many counts of this clonotype. This chain joins TRBV2 and TRBJ1-2, with D possibly matching TRBD1 (6 bases). Trimming took 3 bases from V and 5 from J, leaving 10 bases between them. This CDR3 is 13 amino acids long. Germline V CDR1 and CDR2: SNHLY, FYNNEI. The CDR3 bases are TGTGCCAGCAGTGATACAGGGCAATATGGCTACACCTTC. Amino acids: CASSDTGQYGYTF.

The chain recombines TRBV28 with TRBJ2-1, with 9 bases identical to TRBD1. The CDR3 runs to 15 residues. V lost 4 bases, J lost 9 bases, and 10 bases stayed unmatched. The germline CDR1 and CDR2 sequences are MDHEN and SYDVKM. CDR3 in DNA: TGTGCCAGCAGTTCGGGACAGGGTATGACCATTGAGCAGTTCTTC. It specifies CASSSGQGMTIEQFF.

This clonotype was detected a few times. The genes are TRBV4-1 and TRBJ1-4; D unresolved. Trimming stripped 3 bases from V and 0 bases from J, with 11 bases between. CDR1 MGHRA and CDR2 YSYEKL come from the germline V gene. The CDR3 is 16 amino acids. The CDR3 here is CASSHGRTATNEKLFF. The CDR3, as DNA: TGCGCCAGCAGCCACGGAAGGACGGCAACTAATGAAAAACTGTTTTTT.

This clonotype occurred many times. The rearrangement joins TRBV11-2 to TRBJ2-7; possible D gene TRBD1, 6 bases. V gave up 5 bases and J gave up 2 bases, with 13 bases separating them. The CDR3 runs to 14 residues. Germline-derived CDR1 and CDR2 are SGHAT and FQNNGV. The CDR3 sequence is CASSTGQTAYEQYF. The CDR3 region has the DNA TGTGCCAGCAGCACAGGACAGACGGCCTACGAGCAGTACTTC. Together with reference TRBV11-2 and TRBJ2-7, the CDR3 gives the full variable domain: EAGVAQSPRYKIIEKRQSVAFWCNPISGHATLYWYQQILGQGPKLLIQFQNNGVVDDSQLPKDRFSAERLKGVDSTLKIQPAKLEDSAVYLCASSTGQTAYEQYFGPGTRLTVT.

This clonotype was counted ten times or more. The chain uses TRBV28 and TRBJ2-4; the D is unclear. The V and J ends lost 6 bases and 0 bases respectively, with 24 bases between them. The CDR3 loop spans 19 amino acids. Germline V gene lookup returns CDR1 MDHEN and CDR2 SYDVKM. The CDR3 DNA reads as TGTGCCAGCAGGTTTAGCACCGTCAAAGGACCACTAGCCAAAAACATTCAGTACTTC. Encoded protein: CASRFSTVKGPLAKNIQYF.

This clonotype was seen at least ten times. The V call is TRBV28, the J call TRBJ1-1, with TRBD1 as a possible D gene (6 bases). Trimming cost V 6 bases and J 3 bases, with 17 bases left between them. This CDR3 comprises 15 residues. The germline gives CDR1 MDHEN, CDR2 SYDVKM. The CDR3 DNA sequence: TGTGCCAGCAGGGGAAACAGGGTGGAGGACACTGAAGCTTTCTTT. Protein sequence: CASRGNRVEDTEAFF.

This clonotype was counted only a few times. The CDR3 DNA follows: TGTGCCAGCAGCTTGGCCAGGAGGGGGCCTCGGGACGAGCAGTACTTC. The encoded protein is CASSLARRGPRDEQYF. The chain carries TRBV5-4 and TRBJ2-7, with TRBD1 as a possible D gene (7 bases). Germline CDR1 SGHNT, CDR2 YYREEE (reference sequence). Trimming took 0 bases from V and 5 from J, leaving 18 bases between them. The CDR3 runs to 16 residues.

This clonotype showed up many times. The chain is built from TRBV24-1 and TRBJ2-7; TRBD1 or TRBD2 may be the D gene (5 bases each). Between the trimmed V and J ends, which lost 7 bases and 1 base, there was a span of 16 bases. The CDR3 covers 15 residues. Germline V gene lookup returns CDR1 KGHDR and CDR2 SFDVKD. Here the CDR3 DNA reads TGTGCCACCAGCGCGACGGGACCGACATCCTACGAGCAGTACTTC. It codes for CATSATGPTSYEQYF.

CDR3 sequence reads: CANRLRGGNTEAFF. In DNA form, the CDR3 reads TGCGCCAACAGGTTGCGCGGCGGGAACACTGAAGCTTTCTTT. The V gene is TRBV5-1, the J gene TRBJ1-1; D is possibly TRBD1 (5 bases). This CDR3 spans 14 amino acids. CDR1 is SGHRS, CDR2 YFSETQ, per germline. Trimming left V 9 bases short and J 1 base short, with 16 bases between. Based on the CDR3 plus reference TRBV5-1 and TRBJ1-1, the full variable domain is KAGVTQTPRYLIKTRGQQVTLSCSPISGHRSVSWYQQTPGQGLQFLFEYFSETQRNKGNFPGRFSGRQFSNSRSEMNVSTLELGDSALYLCANRLRGGNTEAFFGQGTRLTVV.